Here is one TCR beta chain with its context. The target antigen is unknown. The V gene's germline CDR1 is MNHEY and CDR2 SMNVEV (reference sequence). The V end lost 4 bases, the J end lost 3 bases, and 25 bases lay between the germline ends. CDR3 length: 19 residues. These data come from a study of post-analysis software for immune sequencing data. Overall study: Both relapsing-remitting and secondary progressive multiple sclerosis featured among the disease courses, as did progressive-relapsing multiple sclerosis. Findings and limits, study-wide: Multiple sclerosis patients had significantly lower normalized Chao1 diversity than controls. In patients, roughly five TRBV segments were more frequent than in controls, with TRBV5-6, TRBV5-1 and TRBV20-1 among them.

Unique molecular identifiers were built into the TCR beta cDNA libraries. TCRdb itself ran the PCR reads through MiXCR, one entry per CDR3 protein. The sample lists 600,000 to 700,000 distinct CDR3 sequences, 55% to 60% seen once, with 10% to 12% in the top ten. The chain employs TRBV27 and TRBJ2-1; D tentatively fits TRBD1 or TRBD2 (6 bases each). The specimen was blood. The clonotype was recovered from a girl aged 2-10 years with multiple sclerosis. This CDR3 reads CASSSPVGGGGANYNEQFF. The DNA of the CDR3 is TGTGCCAGCAGTTCTCCCGTGGGTGGGGGCGGGGCGAACTACAATGAGCAGTTCTTC.